Below, 14 T cell receptor delta chains from the same sample are listed, as sequenced in a study of γδ T cells in repeated Plasmodium falciparum infection. TCRdb fed the multiplex PCR reads to CATT. This table holds 55,000 to 70,000 delta-chain clones, over 1.5% found once. Vgamma9/Vdelta2+ and Vdelta2-negative gammadelta T cells were flow-sorted from PBMC for bulk sequencing. Sequencing used gamma-delta T cells from blood. All receptors come from a pool of human donors (malaria-infected and uninfected, not separated).

This clone was observed a handful of times. The amino acid sequence in TCRdb belongs to a much larger clone and departs from this DNA's translation at residue 11, likely a sequencing read error; the sequence shown is translated from the DNA. The chain links TRDV2 to TRDJ1; TRDD3 matches at 8 bases. TCRdb records no J gene; here it was assigned by comparing the DNA to germline. The CDR3 has 19 amino acids. The V segment lost 0 bases and the J segment 1 base; nucleotides outside the gene matches: 15. The germline V gene encodes CDR1 GEAIGNYY and CDR2 EKD. CDR3 DNA: TGTGCCTGTGACACCGGCTCCTACTGGGGGGTACGAGTCACCGATAAACTCATCTTT. Translation gives CACDTGSYWGVRVTDKLIF.

Remarks on this clone: The protein TCRdb lists belongs to a much larger clone and differs from this DNA's translation at residue 19, which points to a read error; the protein shown is made from the DNA. The genes are TRDV1 and TRDJ1; D could derive from TRDD2 or TRDD3 (5 bases each). CDR1 is TSWWSYY and CDR2 is QGS in the germline V gene. The CDR3 covers 21 residues. CDR3 region: CALGDPKDSSILDLYTDKPIF. The DNA for the CDR3 is TGTGCTCTTGGGGACCCTAAAGATTCCTCCATACTGGACCTATACACCGATAAACCCATCTTT.

This clone is labeled medium-sized. The chain is built from TRDV1 and TRDJ1; 8 nucleotides match TRDD3. This CDR3 is 19 amino acids long. Germline assignment: CDR1 TSWWSYY and CDR2 QGS. The ends lost 4 bases at V and 0 bases at J; junction bases unmatched: 16. CDR3 protein: CALGVLTGGRPDYTDKLIF. CDR3 in DNA: TGTGCTCTTGGGGTACTAACTGGGGGGCGACCCGATTACACCGATAAACTCATCTTT.

This clone has a count of ten or more. A far larger clone is only one base removed, so a read error is likely. In the same sample, other DNA sequences code for this CDR3. J is TRDJ1 and V is TRDV1; TRDD3 aligns across 13 bases. This CDR3 contains 21 residues. From germline, CDR1 is TSWWSYY and CDR2 QGS. CDR3 sequence reads: CALGDLDGTGGYVIYTDKLIF. The CDR3, as DNA: TGTGCCCTTGGGGACCTGGACGGTACTGGGGGATACGTCATATACACCGATAAACTCATCTTT.

A remark on this clone: The amino acid sequence in TCRdb belongs to a much larger clone and departs from this DNA's translation at residue 18, likely a sequencing read error; the sequence shown is translated from the DNA. J is TRDJ1 and V is TRDV1, with D perhaps assigned TRDD2 or TRDD3 (8 bases each). The CDR3 is made up of 23 amino acids. Per the germline V gene, CDR1 is TSWWSYY and CDR2 is QGS. CDR3 DNA: TGTGCTCTTGGAGAACTCACCTTCCTAATTTCACCCGTCAGTGGGGATACAACCGATAAACTCATCTTT. Amino acid sequence: CALGELTFLISPVSGDTTDKLIF.

This clone was seen ten or more times. A much larger clone lies a single base off, so this may be a read error. This CDR3 is also generated by other DNA sequences in the sample. The chain uses TRDV1 and TRDJ1; D unresolved. With 3 bases removed from V and 0 bases from J, the gap between germline ends came to 23 bases. In germline, CDR1 is TSWWSYY, CDR2 QGS. The CDR3 is 19 residues long. Written as DNA, the CDR3 is TGTGCTCTTGGGGACAATAAATTTCGCTGTTCCCCCTACACCGATAAACTCATCTTT. Translated, it gives CALGDNKFRCSPYTDKLIF.

This clone occurred many times. TCRdb's protein for this DNA is that of a much larger clone and differs from the translation at residue 19, likely a read error; the protein shown is the DNA translation. This chain connects TRDV1 to TRDJ1; D tentatively fits TRDD2 or TRDD3 (7 bases each). The length of the CDR3 is 20 residues. Germline CDR1 reads TSWWSYY; CDR2 reads QGS. The CDR3 loop reads CALGGSFFLLMGIVTDKLTF. CDR3 coding DNA: TGTGCTCTTGGGGGGTCCTTTTTCCTACTCATGGGGATAGTAACCGATAAACTCACCTTT.

To note about this clone: It is likely a read error: a sequence one base away is far more abundant. Other DNA sequences in this specimen translate into the identical CDR3. V usage is TRDV2 and J usage is TRDJ1; TRDD3 agrees at 8 bases. No J gene was available from TCRdb, and it was assigned here by a germline match of the DNA. CDR3 length: 14 residues. Germline CDR1 and CDR2: GEAIGNYY and EKD. Unmatched junction bases numbered 2, after V lost 0 bases and J lost 3 bases. The CDR3 sequence is CACDTLGDSDKLIF. The CDR3 bases are TGTGCCTGTGACACCCTGGGGGACTCCGATAAACTCATCTTT.

This clone was counted only a few times. The amino acid sequence in TCRdb belongs to a much larger clone and departs from this DNA's translation at residue 7, likely a sequencing read error; the sequence shown is translated from the DNA. The CDR3 spells CAAPGDGTDLLGGILRWKSDKLIF. As DNA, the CDR3 is TGTGCCGCGCCCGGTGATGGCACAGACTTACTGGGGGGGATACTCCGTTGGAAGTCAGATAAACTCATCTTT. The rearrangement links TRDV3 to TRDJ1; 9 nucleotides agree with TRDD3. TCRdb does not report a J gene; here it was assigned by matching the DNA to germline references. After removal of 5 bases from V and 5 bases from J, the junction contained 42 bases not matched to a gene. The germline CDR1 and CDR2 sequences are TVYSNPD and GDNSRS (reference sequence). This CDR3 spans 24 amino acids.

This clone was seen only a few times. A single base is all that separates this from a far larger clone, so a read error is likely. The sample holds other DNA sequences that translate to the same CDR3. No call exists for the J gene, whereas the V gene is TRDV1; TRDD3 is taken as the D call from the table, unchecked against the DNA. Germline V CDR1 and CDR2: TSWWSYY, QGS. The CDR3 sequence is 22 residues long. The CDR3: CALGNSTSPPAGGIRRTDKLIF. The CDR3 coding sequence is TGTGCTCTTGGGAACTCCACTTCCCCGCCCGCCGGGGGGATAAGGAGGACCGATAAACTCATCTTC.

This clone was seen at least ten times. A read error likely explains this, since a far larger clone differs by one base. Other DNA variants within this sample encode the same CDR3. The gene calls are TRDV1 and TRDJ1; 8 positions agree with TRDD3. V gave up 3 bases and J gave up 0 bases; unmatched junction bases: 9. This CDR3 is 17 amino acids long. CDR1 TSWWSYY and CDR2 QGS come from the germline V gene. DNA of the CDR3: TGTGCTCTTGGGGAGAGAACTTTGGGGGATTACACCGATAAACTCATCTTT. Translation gives CALGERTLGDYTDKLIF.

This clone has a handful of counts. TCRdb's entry gives the protein of a much larger clone, which mismatches this DNA's translation at residue 14, likely from a read error; the protein reported here is translated from the DNA. This rearrangement joins TRDV1 to TRDJ1; tentative D call: TRDD2 (7 bases). TCRdb gives no J gene; it was assigned here by matching the DNA to germline. From germline, CDR1 is TSWWSYY and CDR2 QGS. The V end lost 0 bases, the J end lost 0 bases, and 35 bases lay between the germline ends. The CDR3 spans 24 residues. This CDR3 is CALGELGFLLPRRLLGRNTDKLIF. CDR3 coding DNA: TGTGCTCTTGGGGAACTCGGTTTCTTACTTCCTAGACGACTCCTGGGGCGAAACACCGATAAACTCATCTTT.

This clone was detected ten times or more. V is TRDV1 and J is TRDJ1; TRDD3 aligns across 10 bases. CDR1 and CDR2 (germline): TSWWSYY, QGS. This CDR3 is 22 amino acids long. After removal of 1 base from V and 2 bases from J, the junction contained 22 bases not matched to a gene. CDR3 residues: CALGERPLEAWYWGMRTDKLIF. The CDR3 DNA follows: TGTGCTCTTGGGGAACGGCCTTTAGAGGCGTGGTACTGGGGGATGCGAACCGATAAACTCATCTTT.

As concerns this clone: The protein in TCRdb stems from a much larger clone and differs at residue 9 from this DNA's translation, likely a read error; here the protein is translated from the DNA. The V call is TRDV1, the J call TRDJ1; 7 nucleotides match TRDD3. In the absence of a J gene in TCRdb, the DNA was matched to germline to assign it here. Germline CDR1 TSWWSYY, CDR2 QGS. The CDR3 spans 21 residues. The trim removed 0 bases at V and 0 bases at J, leaving 19 bases unmatched. CDR3 residues: CALGELGLYLLGILYTDKLIF. As DNA, the CDR3 is TGTGCTCTTGGGGAACTAGGCCTTTACCTACTGGGGATCCTGTACACCGATAAACTCATCTTT.